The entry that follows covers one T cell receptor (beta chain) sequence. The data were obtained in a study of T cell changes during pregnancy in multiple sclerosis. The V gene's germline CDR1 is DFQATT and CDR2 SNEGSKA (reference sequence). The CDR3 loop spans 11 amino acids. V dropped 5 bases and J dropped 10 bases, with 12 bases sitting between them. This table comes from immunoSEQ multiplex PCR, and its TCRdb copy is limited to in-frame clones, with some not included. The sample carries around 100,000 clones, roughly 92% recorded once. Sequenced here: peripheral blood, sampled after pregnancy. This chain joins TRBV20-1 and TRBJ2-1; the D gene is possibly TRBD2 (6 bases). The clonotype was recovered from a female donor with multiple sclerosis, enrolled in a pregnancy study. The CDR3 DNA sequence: TGCAGTGCTGGGGACCTAGCGGAGCAGTTCTTC. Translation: CSAGDLAEQFF.